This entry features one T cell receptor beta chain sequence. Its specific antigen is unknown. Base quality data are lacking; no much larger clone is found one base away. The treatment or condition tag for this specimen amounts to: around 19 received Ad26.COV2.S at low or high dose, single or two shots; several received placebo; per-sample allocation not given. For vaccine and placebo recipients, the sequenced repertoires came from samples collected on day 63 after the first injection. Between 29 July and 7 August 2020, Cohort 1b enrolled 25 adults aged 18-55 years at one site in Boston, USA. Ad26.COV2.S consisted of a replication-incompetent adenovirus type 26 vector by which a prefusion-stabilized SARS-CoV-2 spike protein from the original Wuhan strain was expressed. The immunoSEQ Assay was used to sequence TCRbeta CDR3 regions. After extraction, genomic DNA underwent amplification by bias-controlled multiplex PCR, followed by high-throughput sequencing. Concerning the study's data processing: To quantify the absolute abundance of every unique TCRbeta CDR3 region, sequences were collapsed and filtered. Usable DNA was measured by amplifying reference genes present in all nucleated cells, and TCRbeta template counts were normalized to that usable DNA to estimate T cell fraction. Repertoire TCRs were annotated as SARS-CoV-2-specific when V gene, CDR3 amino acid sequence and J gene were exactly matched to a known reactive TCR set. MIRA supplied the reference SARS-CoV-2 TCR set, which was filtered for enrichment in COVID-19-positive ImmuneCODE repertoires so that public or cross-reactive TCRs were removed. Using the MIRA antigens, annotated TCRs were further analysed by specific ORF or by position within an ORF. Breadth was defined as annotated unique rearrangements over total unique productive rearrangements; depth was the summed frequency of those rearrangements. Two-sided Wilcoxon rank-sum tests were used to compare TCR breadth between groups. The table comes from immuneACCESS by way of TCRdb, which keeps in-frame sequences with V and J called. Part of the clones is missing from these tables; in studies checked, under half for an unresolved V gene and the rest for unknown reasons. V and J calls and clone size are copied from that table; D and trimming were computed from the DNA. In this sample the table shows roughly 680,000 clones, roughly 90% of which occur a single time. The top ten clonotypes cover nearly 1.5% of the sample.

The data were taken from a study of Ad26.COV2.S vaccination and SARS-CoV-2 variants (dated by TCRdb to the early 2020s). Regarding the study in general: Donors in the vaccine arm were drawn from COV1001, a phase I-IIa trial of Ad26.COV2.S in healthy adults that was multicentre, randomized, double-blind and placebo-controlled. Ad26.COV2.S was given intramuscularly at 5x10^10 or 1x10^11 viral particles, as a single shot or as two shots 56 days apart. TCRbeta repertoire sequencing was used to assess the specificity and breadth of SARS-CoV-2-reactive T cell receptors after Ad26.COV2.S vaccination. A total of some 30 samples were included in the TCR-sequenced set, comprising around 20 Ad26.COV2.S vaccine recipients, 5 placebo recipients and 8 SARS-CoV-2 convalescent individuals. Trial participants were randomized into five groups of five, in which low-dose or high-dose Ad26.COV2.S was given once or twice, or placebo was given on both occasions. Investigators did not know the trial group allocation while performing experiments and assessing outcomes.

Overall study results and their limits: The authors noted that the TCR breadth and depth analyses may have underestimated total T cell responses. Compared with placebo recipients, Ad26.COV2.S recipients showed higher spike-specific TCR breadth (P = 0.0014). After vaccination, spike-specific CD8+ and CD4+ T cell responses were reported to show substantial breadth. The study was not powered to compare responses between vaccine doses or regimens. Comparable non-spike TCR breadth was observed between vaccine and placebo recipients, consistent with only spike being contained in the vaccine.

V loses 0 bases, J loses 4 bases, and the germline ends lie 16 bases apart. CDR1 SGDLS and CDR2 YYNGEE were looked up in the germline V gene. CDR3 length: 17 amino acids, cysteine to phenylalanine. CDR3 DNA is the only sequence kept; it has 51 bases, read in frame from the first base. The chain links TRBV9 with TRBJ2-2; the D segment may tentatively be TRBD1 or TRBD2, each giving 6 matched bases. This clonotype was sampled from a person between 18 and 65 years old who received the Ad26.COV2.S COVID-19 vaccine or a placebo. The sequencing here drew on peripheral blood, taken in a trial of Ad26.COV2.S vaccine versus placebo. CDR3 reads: CASSVVGGQGITGELFF. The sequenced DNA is TGTGCCAGCAGCGTAGTTGGGGGGCAGGGTATCACCGGGGAGCTGTTTTTT.